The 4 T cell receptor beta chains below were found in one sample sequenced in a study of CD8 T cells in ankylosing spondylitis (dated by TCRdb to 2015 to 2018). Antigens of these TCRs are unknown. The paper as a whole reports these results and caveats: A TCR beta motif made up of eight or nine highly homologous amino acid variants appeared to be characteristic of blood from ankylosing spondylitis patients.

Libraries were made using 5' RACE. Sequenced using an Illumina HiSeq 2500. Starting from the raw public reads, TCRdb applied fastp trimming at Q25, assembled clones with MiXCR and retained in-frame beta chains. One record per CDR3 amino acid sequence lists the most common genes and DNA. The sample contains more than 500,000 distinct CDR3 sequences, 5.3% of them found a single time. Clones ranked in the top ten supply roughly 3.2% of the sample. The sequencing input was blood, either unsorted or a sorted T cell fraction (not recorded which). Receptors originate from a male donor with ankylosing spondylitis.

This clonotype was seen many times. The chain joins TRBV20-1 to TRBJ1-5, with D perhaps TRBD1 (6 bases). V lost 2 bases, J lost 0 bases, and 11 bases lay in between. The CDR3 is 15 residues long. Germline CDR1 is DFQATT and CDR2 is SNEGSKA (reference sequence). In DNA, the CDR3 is TGCAGTGCTAGATCAGGGGCGCATAGCAATCAGCCCCAGCATTTT. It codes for CSARSGAHSNQPQHF.

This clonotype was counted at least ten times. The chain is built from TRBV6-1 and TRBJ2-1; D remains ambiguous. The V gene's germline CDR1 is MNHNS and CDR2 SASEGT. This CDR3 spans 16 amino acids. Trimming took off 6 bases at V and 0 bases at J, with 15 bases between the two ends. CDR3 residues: CASRRASLSSYNEQFF. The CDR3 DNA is TGTGCCAGCAGGCGTGCCAGTCTATCCTCCTACAATGAGCAGTTCTTC.

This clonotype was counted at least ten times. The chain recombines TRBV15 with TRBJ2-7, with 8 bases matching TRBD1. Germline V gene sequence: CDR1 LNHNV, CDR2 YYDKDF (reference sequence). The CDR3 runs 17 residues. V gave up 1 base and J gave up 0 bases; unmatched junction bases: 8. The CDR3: CATSRVRDTGGSYEQYF. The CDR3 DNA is TGTGCCACCAGCAGAGTTAGAGATACAGGGGGCTCCTACGAGCAGTACTTC.

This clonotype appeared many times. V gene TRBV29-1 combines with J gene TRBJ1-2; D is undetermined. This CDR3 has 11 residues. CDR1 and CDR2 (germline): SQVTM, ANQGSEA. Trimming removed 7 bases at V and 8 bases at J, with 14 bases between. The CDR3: CSGRTMEGYTF. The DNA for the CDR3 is TGCAGCGGCCGGACGATGGAAGGCTACACCTTC.